These 6 T cell receptor beta chains came from one sample sequenced in a study of CD4 T cells in relation to SARS-CoV-2 and coronaviruses. These receptors have no known antigen. Before the COVID-19 pandemic, during about 2011-2019, CD4+ T cells were taken from unexposed donors. Isolation of CD4+ T cells took place after approximately 10 days in culture. Sequencing used immunoSEQ multiplex PCR; TCRdb keeps in-frame clones, though not all of them. The data hold roughly 16,000 clones, with around 78% observed a single time. Sequences were obtained from CD4+ T cells from PBMCs, cultured in vitro. Every receptor here comes from a human donor in good health.

The V call is TRBV3-1 (or the pseudogene TRBV3-2), the J call TRBJ1-1, with D uncertain. CDR1 and CDR2 (germline): LGHDT, YNNKEL (reference sequence). The CDR3 is 13 residues long. V lost 0 bases, J lost 10 bases, and 12 bases lay in between. CDR3 protein: CASSQDSQTGAFF. CDR3 coding DNA: TGTGCCAGCAGCCAAGATTCACAGACGGGAGCTTTCTTT.

V and J are TRBV24-1 and TRBJ2-7; 12 bases are shared with TRBD2. The V and J ends lost 4 bases and 9 bases, in that order; junction bases with no gene match: 6. Looked up from germline, CDR1 is KGHDR and CDR2 is SFDVKD. The CDR3 contains 14 residues. In nucleotides, the CDR3 is TGTGCCACCAGTGAATCTACTAGCGGGGGGATGCAGTACTTC. Its translation is CATSESTSGGMQYF.

The V gene is TRBV27, the J gene TRBJ2-7; 13 bases map to TRBD2. The V gene end was trimmed by 2 bases and the J gene end by 5 bases; junction bases not matched to a gene: 6. The CDR3 runs to 16 residues. Germline CDR1 reads MNHEY; CDR2 reads SMNVEV (reference sequence). CDR3 DNA: TGTGCCAGCAGTTTAATGGGACTAGCGGGATCAGACGAGCAGTACTTC. Translated: CASSLMGLAGSDEQYF.

The chain carries TRBV12-5 and TRBJ2-3; 14 bases are shared with TRBD2. Germline V gives CDR1 LGHNT, CDR2 FRNRAP. This CDR3 is built from 18 residues. Trimming cost V 1 base and J 1 base; bases outside gene matches: 4. The CDR3 bases are TGTGCTAGTGGTTTGGGACTAGCGGGAGGGCCTGGCACAGATACGCAGTATTTT. Translation: CASGLGLAGGPGTDTQYF.

This rearrangement joins TRBV5-1 to TRBJ2-1, with 9 bases lining up with TRBD2. The CDR3 sequence is 15 residues long. Germline V gene data show CDR1 as SGHRS and CDR2 as YFSETQ. With 4 bases clipped from V and 2 bases from J, the junction kept 4 bases outside the gene matches. CDR3 in amino acids: CASSLVAGAYNEQFF. The CDR3 nucleotides read TGCGCCAGCAGCCTGGTAGCGGGAGCCTACAATGAGCAGTTCTTC.

This clone was seen a handful of times. The chain carries TRBV7-9 and TRBJ1-3, with 7 bases identical to TRBD1. Trimming took 1 base from V and 0 from J; bases not matched to a gene: 3. This CDR3 is 16 amino acids long. Germline values: CDR1 SEHNR, CDR2 FQNEAQ (reference sequence). The DNA of the CDR3 is TGTGCCAGCAGCTTAGGGGACAGACACTCTGGAAACACCATATATTTT. It translates to CASSLGDRHSGNTIYF.